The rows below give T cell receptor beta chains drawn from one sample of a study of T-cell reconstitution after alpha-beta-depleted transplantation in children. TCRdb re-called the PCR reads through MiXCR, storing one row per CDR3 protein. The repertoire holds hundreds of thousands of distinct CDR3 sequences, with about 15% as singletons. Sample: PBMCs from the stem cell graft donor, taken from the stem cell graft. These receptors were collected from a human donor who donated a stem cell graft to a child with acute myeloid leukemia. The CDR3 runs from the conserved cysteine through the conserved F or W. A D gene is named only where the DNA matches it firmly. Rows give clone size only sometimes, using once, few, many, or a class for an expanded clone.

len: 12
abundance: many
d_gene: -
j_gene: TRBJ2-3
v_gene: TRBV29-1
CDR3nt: TGCAGCGTCGCCTACGGGGGTGATACGCAGTATTTT
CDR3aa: CSVAYGGDTQYF

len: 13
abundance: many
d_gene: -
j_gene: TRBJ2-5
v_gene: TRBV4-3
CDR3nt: TGCGCCAGCAGCCACTTAAGCGGAGAGACCCAGTACTTC
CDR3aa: CASSHLSGETQYF

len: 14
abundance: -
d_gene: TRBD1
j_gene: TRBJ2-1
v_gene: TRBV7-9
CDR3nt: TGTGCCAGCAGCCGACAGGGGTACTACAATGAGCAGTTCTTC
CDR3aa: CASSRQGYYNEQFF

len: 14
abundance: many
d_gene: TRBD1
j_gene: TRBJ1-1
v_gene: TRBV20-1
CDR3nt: TGCAGTGCATTCTTCACAGGGGTTGGCACTGAAGCTTTCTTT
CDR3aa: CSAFFTGVGTEAFF

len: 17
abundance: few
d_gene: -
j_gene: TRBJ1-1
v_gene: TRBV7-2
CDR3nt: TGTGCCAGCAGCTTAGTGTCTTGGGGGTCGTTGAACACTGAAGCTTTCTTT
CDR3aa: CASSLVSWGSLNTEAFF

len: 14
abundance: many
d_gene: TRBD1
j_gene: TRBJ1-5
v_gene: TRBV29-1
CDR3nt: TGCAGCGTCGACACAGGGGAAGGCGATCAGCCCCAGCATTTT
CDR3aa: CSVDTGEGDQPQHF

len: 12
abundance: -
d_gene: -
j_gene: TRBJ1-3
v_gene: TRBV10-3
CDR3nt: TGTGCCATCTCTCTTTCGGGAAACACCATATATTTT
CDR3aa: CAISLSGNTIYF

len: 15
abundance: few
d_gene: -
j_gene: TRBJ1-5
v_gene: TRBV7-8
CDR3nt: TGTGCCAGCAGCTTAGCTTACGCAGGGTTTCAGCCCCAGCATTTT
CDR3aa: CASSLAYAGFQPQHF

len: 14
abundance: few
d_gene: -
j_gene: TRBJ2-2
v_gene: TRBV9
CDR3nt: TGTGCCAGCACGTCAGGCAGCTACACCGGGGAGCTGTTTTTT
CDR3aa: CASTSGSYTGELFF

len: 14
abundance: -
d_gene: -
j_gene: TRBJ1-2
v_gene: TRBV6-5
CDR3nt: TGTGCCAGCAGTTACCCCGGACAGTCGGGCGGCTACACCTTC
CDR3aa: CASSYPGQSGGYTF

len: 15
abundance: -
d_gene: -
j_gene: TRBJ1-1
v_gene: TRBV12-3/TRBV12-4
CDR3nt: TGTGCCAGCAGTTTAGTGGGGGCCCAGTTCCCTGAAGCTTTCTTT
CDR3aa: CASSLVGAQFPEAFF

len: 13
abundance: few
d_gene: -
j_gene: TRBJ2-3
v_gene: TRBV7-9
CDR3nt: TGTGCCAGCAGCCCACCTCAACCAGATACGCAGTATTTT
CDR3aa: CASSPPQPDTQYF

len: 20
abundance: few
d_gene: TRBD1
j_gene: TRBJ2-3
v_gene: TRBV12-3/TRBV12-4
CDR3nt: TGTGCCAGCACCCCTTCCTCCCCCTCTGGGACAGGGGGTCCCACAGATACGCAGTATTTT
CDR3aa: CASTPSSPSGTGGPTDTQYF

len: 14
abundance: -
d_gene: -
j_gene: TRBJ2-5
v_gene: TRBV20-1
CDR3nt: TGCAGTGCTAGACCCCCGGGACTTCAAGAGACCCAGTACTTC
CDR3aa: CSARPPGLQETQYF

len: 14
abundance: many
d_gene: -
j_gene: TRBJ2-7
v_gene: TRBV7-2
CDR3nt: TGTGCCAGCAGCTTCGACAGTTACTCCTACGAGCAGTACTTC
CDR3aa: CASSFDSYSYEQYF

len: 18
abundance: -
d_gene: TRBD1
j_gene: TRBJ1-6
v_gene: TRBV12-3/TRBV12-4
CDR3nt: TGTGCCAGCAGTTTCGTGGTACCGGGACAGGGGTTTCGATCACCCCTCCACTTT
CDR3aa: CASSFVVPGQGFRSPLHF

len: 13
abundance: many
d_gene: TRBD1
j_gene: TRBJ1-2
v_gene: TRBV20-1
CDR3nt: TGCAGTGCGCCTCAGGGGGTGGACTATGGCTACACCTTC
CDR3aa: CSAPQGVDYGYTF

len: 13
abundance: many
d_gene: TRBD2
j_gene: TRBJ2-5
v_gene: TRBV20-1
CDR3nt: TGCAGTGCAACCAGCGGGGTCCAAGAGACCCAGTACTTC
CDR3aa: CSATSGVQETQYF

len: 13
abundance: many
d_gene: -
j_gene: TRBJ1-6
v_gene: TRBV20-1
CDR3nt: TGCAGCCCGAGGGGGGAAGGTAATTCACCCCTCCACTTT
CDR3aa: CSPRGEGNSPLHF

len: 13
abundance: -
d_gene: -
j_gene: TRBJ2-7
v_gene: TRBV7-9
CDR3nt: TGTGCCAGCAGCTTAGAGAAGGACCACGAGCAGTACTTC
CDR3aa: CASSLEKDHEQYF

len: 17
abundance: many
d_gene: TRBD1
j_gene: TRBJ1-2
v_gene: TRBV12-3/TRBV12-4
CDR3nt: TGTGCCAGCAGTTTACTGATGACAGGGGGCCTGGACTATGGCTACACCTTC
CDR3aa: CASSLLMTGGLDYGYTF

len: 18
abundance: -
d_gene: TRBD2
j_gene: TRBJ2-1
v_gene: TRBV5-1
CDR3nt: TGCGCCAGCAGCTTACGGGGTCTGCGGGGGGGCACCTACAATGAGCAGTTCTTC
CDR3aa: CASSLRGLRGGTYNEQFF

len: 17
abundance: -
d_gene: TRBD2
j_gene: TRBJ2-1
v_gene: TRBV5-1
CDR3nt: TGCGCCAGCAGCGTAACACCCGGGACTAGCGGGGGGGCCGAGCAGTTCTTC
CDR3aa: CASSVTPGTSGGAEQFF

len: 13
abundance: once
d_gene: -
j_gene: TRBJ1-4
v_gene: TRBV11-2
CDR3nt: TGTGCCAGCAGACGGGGGGTTGAAGAAAAACTGTTTTTT
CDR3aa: CASRRGVEEKLFF

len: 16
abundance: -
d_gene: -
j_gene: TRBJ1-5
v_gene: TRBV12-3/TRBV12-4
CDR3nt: TGTGCCAGCAGCCGACAGGCCTCATCTAGCAATCAGCCCCAGCATTTT
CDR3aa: CASSRQASSSNQPQHF